The sample holds many counts of the clone carrying this T cell receptor beta chain. Antigen specificity is unknown. The source of the sample is a study of T cell repertoires in cytomegalovirus infection. Across the whole study: Public TCR beta signatures provided an indication of both CMV infection and a matching HLA type.

Study conclusions and caveats: HLA-C-restricted, CMV-specific TCR beta clonotypes were dominant ex vivo.

TCRdb analysed the reads with MiXCR anew, one entry per CDR3 protein. The sample includes 110,000 to 150,000 distinct CDR3 sequences, approximately 5.9% of them seen just once. Sequenced input: PBMCs. The receptor was derived from a human donor in good health (CMV status not recorded). Some clones in this sample may be carry-over from other donors' samples.

CDR3 DNA: TGCAGTGCTAGAGGCCGGGGGGGCACAGATACGCAGTATTTT. Translating it yields CSARGRGGTDTQYF. The chain joins TRBV20-1 to TRBJ2-3; TRBD2 matches 7 bases. V was pared by 1 base and J by 1 base, with 2 bases of the junction left unmatched. CDR3 length: 14 amino acids. CDR1 is DFQATT and CDR2 is SNEGSKA in the germline V gene (reference sequence).